This TCR beta chain is from a study of T cell responses to AZD1222 COVID-19 vaccine. TCRdb's copy holds only in-frame clones and misses some; the assay was immunoSEQ multiplex PCR. The top ten hold under 2.5% of the sample, which has approximately 160,000 clones, about 91% seen once. General study findings and limits: At 160-218 and 743-854, vaccine-associated CD4 TCRs were dominant, and they spanned spike. Repertoire sampling happened only post peak T cell response. Baseline serostatus was positive in only a handful of AZD1222 recipients. Variant regions that are unmutated are reportedly the target of nearly half of spike-specific TCRs.

As to this clone: Its specificity is not known.

V lost 3 bases and J 6 bases, leaving 20 bases between the germline ends. Germline loops: CDR1 MDHEN, CDR2 SYDVKM. The CDR3 spans 16 residues. The genes are TRBV28 and TRBJ1-2; possibly TRBD1 for D (6 bases). The clonotype originates from an adult in good health. The sequencing used peripheral blood, collected on day 0 of AZD1222 vaccination. CDR3 bases: TGTGCCAGCAGTTTCTATCCACAGGGAGGTGCGAATGGCTACACCTTC. Translating it yields CASSFYPQGGANGYTF.